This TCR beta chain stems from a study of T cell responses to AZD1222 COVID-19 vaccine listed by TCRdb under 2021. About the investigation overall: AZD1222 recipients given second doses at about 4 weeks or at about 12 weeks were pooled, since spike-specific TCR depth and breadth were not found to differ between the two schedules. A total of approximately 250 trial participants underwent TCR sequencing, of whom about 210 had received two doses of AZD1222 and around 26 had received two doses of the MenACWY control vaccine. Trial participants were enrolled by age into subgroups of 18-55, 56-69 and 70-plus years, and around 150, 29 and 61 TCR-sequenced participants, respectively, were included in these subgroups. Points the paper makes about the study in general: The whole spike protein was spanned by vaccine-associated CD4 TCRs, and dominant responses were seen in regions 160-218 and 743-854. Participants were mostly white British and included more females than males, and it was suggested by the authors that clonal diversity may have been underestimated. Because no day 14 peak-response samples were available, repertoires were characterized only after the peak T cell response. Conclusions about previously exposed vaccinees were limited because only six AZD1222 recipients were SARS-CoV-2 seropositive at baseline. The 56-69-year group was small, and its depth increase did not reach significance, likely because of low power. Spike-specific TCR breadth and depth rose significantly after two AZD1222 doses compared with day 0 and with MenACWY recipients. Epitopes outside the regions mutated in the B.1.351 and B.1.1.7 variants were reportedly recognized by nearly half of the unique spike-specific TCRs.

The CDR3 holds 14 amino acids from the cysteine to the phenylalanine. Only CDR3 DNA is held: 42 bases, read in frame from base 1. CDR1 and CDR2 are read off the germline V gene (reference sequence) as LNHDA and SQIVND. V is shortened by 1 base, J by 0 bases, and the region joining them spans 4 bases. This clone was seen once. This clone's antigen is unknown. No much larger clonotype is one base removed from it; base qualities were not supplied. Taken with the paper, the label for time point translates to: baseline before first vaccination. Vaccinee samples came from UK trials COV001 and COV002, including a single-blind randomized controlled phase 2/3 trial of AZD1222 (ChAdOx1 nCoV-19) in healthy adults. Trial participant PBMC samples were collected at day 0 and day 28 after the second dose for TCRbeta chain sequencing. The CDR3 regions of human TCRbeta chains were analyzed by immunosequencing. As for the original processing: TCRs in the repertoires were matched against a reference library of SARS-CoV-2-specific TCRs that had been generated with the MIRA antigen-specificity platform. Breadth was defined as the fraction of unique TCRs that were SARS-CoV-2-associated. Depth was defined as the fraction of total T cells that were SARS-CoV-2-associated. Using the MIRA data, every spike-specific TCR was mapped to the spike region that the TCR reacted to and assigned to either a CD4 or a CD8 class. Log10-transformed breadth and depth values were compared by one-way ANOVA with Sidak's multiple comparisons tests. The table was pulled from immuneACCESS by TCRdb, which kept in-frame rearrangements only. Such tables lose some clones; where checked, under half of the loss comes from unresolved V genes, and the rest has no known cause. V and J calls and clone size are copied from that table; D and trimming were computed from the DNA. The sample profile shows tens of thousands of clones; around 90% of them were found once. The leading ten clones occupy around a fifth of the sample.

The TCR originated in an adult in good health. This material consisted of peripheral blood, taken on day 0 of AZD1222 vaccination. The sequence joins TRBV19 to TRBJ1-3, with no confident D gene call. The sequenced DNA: TGTGCCAGTAGTATAGGCTTCTCTGGAAACACCATATATTTT. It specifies CASSIGFSGNTIYF.